These 22 T cell receptor beta chains were sequenced from one sample in a study of shared clonotypes between healthy human individuals. Here immunoSEQ multiplex PCR was the method, and the copy in TCRdb shows in-frame clones only, minus some. This table has around 2.1 million clones, around 95% appearing once. The source material was naive CD4+ T cells sorted from blood. The subset is: CD45RA+ positively selected. These receptors all come from a man aged 18-30 years in good health.

This clone was detected once. The rearrangement joins TRBV27 to TRBJ1-1; tentative D call: TRBD1 (6 bases). CDR1 MNHEY and CDR2 SMNVEV come from the germline V gene (reference sequence). V was trimmed by 5 bases and J by 0 bases, leaving 25 bases between them. This CDR3 spans 19 amino acids. CDR3 nucleotides: TGTGCCAGCAGTCCGTATCCAAAAACAGGGTCCTCCATGAACACTGAAGCTTTCTTT. Its translation is CASSPYPKTGSSMNTEAFF.

This clone was seen only once. The rearrangement joins TRBV18 to TRBJ2-5; TRBD2 matches 10 bases. The CDR3 sequence is 17 residues long. Germline V gives CDR1 KGHSH, CDR2 LQKENI. V shed 3 bases, J shed 5 bases, and the junction held 12 bases outside the gene matches. The CDR3 DNA sequence: TGTGCCAGCTCACCCATACACGGGACTAGCGTTCCGGAGACCCAGTACTTC. Translation gives CASSPIHGTSVPETQYF.

In this sample, this clone turned up once. The gene calls are TRBV30 and TRBJ1-4, with 9 bases identical to TRBD1. Germline CDR1 and CDR2: GTSNPN and SVGIG (reference sequence). The J segment lost 0 bases and the V segment lost 2 bases, leaving 4 bases of the junction unmatched. The CDR3 covers 16 residues. The DNA for the CDR3 is TGTGCCTGGAGTCGGGGACAGGGCTCAACTAATGAAAAACTGTTTTTT. Translation gives CAWSRGQGSTNEKLFF.

J is TRBJ2-2 and V is TRBV6-5, with no clear D. This CDR3 has 12 amino acids. Per germline, CDR1 MNHEY and CDR2 SVGAGI. V was pared by 1 base and J by 9 bases, with 6 bases between. The CDR3 region has the DNA TGTGCCAGCAGTTACTGGGGAAGGGAGCTGTTTTTT. This sequence encodes CASSYWGRELFF.

J is TRBJ2-3 and V is TRBV2, with 8 positions matching TRBD1. The CDR3 sequence is 17 residues long. V lost 4 bases to trimming and J lost 1 base; unmatched junction nucleotides: 10. CDR1 is SNHLY and CDR2 is FYNNEI in the germline V gene. Here the CDR3 reads CASSANSGGRGTDTQYF. CDR3 coding DNA: TGTGCCAGCAGTGCGAATTCAGGGGGCAGGGGCACAGATACGCAGTATTTT.

This chain links TRBV19 with TRBJ1-5; 8 bases fit TRBD1. Trimming at V came to 6 bases and at J to 3 bases, leaving 7 bases not matched to a gene. The CDR3 runs 15 residues. Looked up from germline, CDR1 is LNHDA and CDR2 is SQIVND (reference sequence). Written as DNA, the CDR3 is TGTGCCAGTAGCACCGACAGGGGACCCAATCAGCCCCAGCATTTT. Its protein product is CASSTDRGPNQPQHF.

The rearrangement joins TRBV6-6 to TRBJ2-5; D is possibly TRBD1 (5 bases). CDR3 length: 12 residues. Per germline, CDR1 MNHNY and CDR2 SVGAGI (reference sequence). The V gene lost 9 bases and the J gene lost 1 base, with 9 bases spanning the gap. CDR3 nucleotide sequence: TGTGCCAGTAAAAGGGGCCAAGAGACCCAGTACTTC. Translated, it gives CASKRGQETQYF.

The genes are TRBV4-3 and TRBJ2-3; unclear D gene. Germline-derived CDR1 and CDR2 are LGHNA and YSLEER. Trimming left V 0 bases short and J 0 bases short, with 7 bases between. CDR3 size: 15 residues. The CDR3 nucleotides are TGCGCCAGCAGCCAAGATTACGGAAGCACAGATACGCAGTATTTT. It yields the protein CASSQDYGSTDTQYF.

On this clone: The same CDR3 also results from other DNA sequences found in this sample. The V call is TRBV5-4, the J call TRBJ2-3; D not certain. The V gene lost 2 bases and the J gene lost 0 bases, with 4 bases spanning the gap. Per the germline V gene, CDR1 is SGHNT and CDR2 is YYREEE (reference sequence). The CDR3 extends over 13 amino acids. The CDR3 DNA is TGTGCCAGCAGCTTCCCTAGCACAGATACGCAGTATTTT. Its translation: CASSFPSTDTQYF.

The chain is built from TRBV7-6 and TRBJ2-3, with 7 positions matching TRBD1. The germline V gene has CDR1 SGHVS and CDR2 FNYEAQ. The CDR3 is 14 residues long. V was clipped by 3 bases and J by 3 bases; unmatched bases: 3. The DNA of the CDR3 is TGTGCCAGCAGCTTGACGGGACAGACAGATACGCAGTATTTT. This codes for CASSLTGQTDTQYF.

The chain combines TRBV18 with TRBJ1-1; D possibly corresponds to TRBD1 (5 bases). This CDR3 region has 13 residues. With 11 bases removed from V and 4 bases from J, the gap between germline ends came to 17 bases. Germline V gene data show CDR1 as KGHSH and CDR2 as LQKENI. The CDR3 sequence: CAGYGALSTEAFF. The CDR3 DNA reads TGTGCCGGTTATGGGGCCCTTAGCACTGAAGCTTTCTTT.

The CDR3, as DNA: TGTGCCAGCACCGGGGCAGGGGGCGAAAGAGCTTACTATGGCTACACCTTC. Encoded protein: CASTGAGGERAYYGYTF. The rearrangement links TRBV28 to TRBJ1-2, with TRBD1 matching 8 bases. The V gene's germline CDR1 is MDHEN and CDR2 SYDVKM. This CDR3 contains 17 residues. J gave up 3 bases and V 7 bases, and 16 bases lay outside the gene matches.

The chain links TRBV30 to TRBJ1-5; 11 bases line up with TRBD1. The germline V gene encodes CDR1 GTSNPN and CDR2 SVGIG (reference sequence). With V trimmed by 2 bases and J by 7 bases, 16 bases remained unmatched. The CDR3 length is 18 residues. The CDR3 spells CAWSPPFTRDRGDQPQHF. In nucleotides, the CDR3 is TGTGCCTGGAGTCCCCCCTTTACCCGGGACAGGGGGGACCAGCCCCAGCATTTT. The variable domain in full, completed from reference TRBV30 and TRBJ1-5, reads SQTIHQWPATLVQPVGSPLSLECTVEGTSNPNLYWYRQAAGRGLQLLFYSVGIGQISSEVPQNLSASRPQDRQFILSSKKLLLSDSGFYLCAWSPPFTRDRGDQPQHFGDGTRLSIL.

The CDR3 spells CASSLATTGDTEAFF. In nucleotides, the CDR3 is TGCGCCAGCAGCTTGGCCACGACAGGGGACACTGAAGCTTTCTTT. The rearrangement joins TRBV5-1 to TRBJ1-1, with 8 bases identical to TRBD1. The germline CDR1 and CDR2 sequences are SGHRS and YFSETQ. The length of the CDR3 is 15 residues. Trimming cost V 0 bases and J 3 bases; bases outside gene matches: 4.

The chain couples TRBV28 to TRBJ2-2; a possible D gene is TRBD2 (6 bases). Germline CDR1 and CDR2: MDHEN and SYDVKM. The CDR3 covers 11 residues. The CDR3: CATGDTGELFF. As DNA, the CDR3 is TGTGCGACGGGGGACACCGGGGAGCTGTTTTTT.

In this sample, this clone turned up a few times. The chain has TRBV7-8 and TRBJ2-4; D unclear. Trimming left V 5 bases short and J 3 bases short, with 17 bases between. The CDR3 contains 16 residues. CDR1 is SGHVS and CDR2 is FQNEAQ in the germline V gene. The CDR3 protein is CASSNKNDILKNIQYF. In DNA form, the CDR3 reads TGTGCCAGCAGCAATAAGAACGATATTCTCAAAAACATTCAGTACTTC.

In regard to this clone: The same CDR3 is also encoded by other DNA sequences in this sample. This chain joins TRBV18 and TRBJ1-2, with 7 bases aligning to TRBD1. Germline CDR1 and CDR2: KGHSH and LQKENI. This CDR3 is 14 amino acids long. The ends lost 3 bases at V and 3 bases at J; junction bases unmatched: 4. Here the CDR3 DNA reads TGTGCCAGCTCACCCGCAGGGGGAGACTATGGCTACACCTTC. It translates to CASSPAGGDYGYTF.

Of note for this clone: This sample includes further DNA sequences coding for the same CDR3. The chain recombines TRBV18 with TRBJ2-5, with 7 bases fitting TRBD1. This CDR3 comprises 14 residues. Germline V lookup: CDR1 KGHSH, CDR2 LQKENI. V trimming: 2 bases; J trimming: 4 bases; junction bases outside the gene matches: 4. The CDR3 loop reads CASSPSGGPETQYF. CDR3 sequence (DNA): TGTGCCAGCTCACCATCAGGGGGACCAGAGACCCAGTACTTC.

Worth noting for this clone: The sample carries other DNA sequences with the same CDR3. CDR3 nucleotides: TGTGCCAGCAGTGTACAGGGGGCCGGTCAGCCCCAGCATTTT. It yields the protein CASSVQGAGQPQHF. The genes are TRBV2 and TRBJ1-5; 9 nucleotides align to TRBD1. The CDR3 consists of 14 residues. Germline CDR1 is SNHLY and CDR2 is FYNNEI. J lost 6 bases, V lost 4 bases, and 4 bases had no gene match.

The V gene is TRBV7-2, the J gene TRBJ1-5; D may be TRBD1 (6 bases). Germline CDR1 reads SGHTA; CDR2 reads FQGNSA. The CDR3 length is 15 residues. Trimming stripped 6 bases from V and 0 bases from J, with 12 bases between. CDR3 loop: CASRRTADSNQPQHF. The CDR3 DNA reads TGTGCCAGCAGACGGACAGCCGATAGCAATCAGCCCCAGCATTTT.

This chain links TRBV6-5 with TRBJ2-3; 7 bases match TRBD2. Germline V gene lookup returns CDR1 MNHEY and CDR2 SVGAGI. This CDR3 region has 14 residues. J gave up 6 bases and V 6 bases, and 9 bases lay outside the gene matches. CDR3 protein: CASSRGSRGDTQYF. As DNA, the CDR3 is TGTGCCAGCAGCCGCGGGAGCCGAGGGGATACGCAGTATTTT.

On this clone: At the DNA level, this CDR3 is encoded by other sequences in the same sample as well. The CDR3 spells CASSLSSYNSPLHF. The CDR3, as DNA: TGTGCCAGCAGTTTGAGCTCCTATAATTCACCCCTCCACTTT. The V and J genes are TRBV27 and TRBJ1-6; D gene ambiguous. There are 14 residues in the CDR3. Between the trimmed V and J ends, which lost 3 bases and 0 bases, there was a span of 3 bases. Germline V gives CDR1 MNHEY, CDR2 SMNVEV (reference sequence).